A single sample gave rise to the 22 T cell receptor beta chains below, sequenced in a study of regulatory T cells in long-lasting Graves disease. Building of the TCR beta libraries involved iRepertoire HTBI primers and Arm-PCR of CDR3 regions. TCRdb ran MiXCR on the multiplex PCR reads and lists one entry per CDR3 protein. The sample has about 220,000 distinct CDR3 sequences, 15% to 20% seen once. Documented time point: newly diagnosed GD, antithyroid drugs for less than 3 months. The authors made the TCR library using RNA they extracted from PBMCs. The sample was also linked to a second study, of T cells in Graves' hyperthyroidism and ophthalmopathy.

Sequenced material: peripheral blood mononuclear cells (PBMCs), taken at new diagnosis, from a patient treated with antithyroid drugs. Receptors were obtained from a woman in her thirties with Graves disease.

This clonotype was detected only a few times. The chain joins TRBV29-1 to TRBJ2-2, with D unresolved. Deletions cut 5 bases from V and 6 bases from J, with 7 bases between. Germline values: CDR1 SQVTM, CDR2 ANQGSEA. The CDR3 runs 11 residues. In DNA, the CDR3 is TGCAGCGTTTCAAACCCCGGGGAGCTGTTTTTT. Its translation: CSVSNPGELFF.

CDR3 residues: CASSLWQGSGSIPGLETQYF. The DNA for the CDR3 is TGTGCCAGCAGTTTATGGCAAGGTAGCGGGAGTATCCCGGGGTTAGAGACCCAGTACTTC. The chain joins TRBV2 to TRBJ2-5; 9 bases fit TRBD2. The CDR3 totals 20 residues. V dropped 5 bases and J dropped 4; count of bases not matched to a gene: 23. Germline V gene lookup returns CDR1 SNHLY and CDR2 FYNNEI.

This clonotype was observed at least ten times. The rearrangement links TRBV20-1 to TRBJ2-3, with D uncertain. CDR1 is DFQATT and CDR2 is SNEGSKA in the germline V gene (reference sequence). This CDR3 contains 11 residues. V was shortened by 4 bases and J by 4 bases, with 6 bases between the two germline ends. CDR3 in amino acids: CSAKNPDTQYF. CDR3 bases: TGCAGTGCTAAAAACCCAGATACGCAGTATTTT.

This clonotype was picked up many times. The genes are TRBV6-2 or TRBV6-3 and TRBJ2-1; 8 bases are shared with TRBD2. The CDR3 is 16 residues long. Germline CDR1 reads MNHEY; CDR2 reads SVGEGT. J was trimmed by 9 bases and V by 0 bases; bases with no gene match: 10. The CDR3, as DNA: TGTGCCAGCAGTTACTCCGGGGGGGGAGGCCGCCGTGAGCAGTTCTTC. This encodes CASSYSGGGGRREQFF.

In DNA, the CDR3 is TGTGCCAGCAGTTACTTTATTAATGAAAAACTGTTTTTT. Amino acids: CASSYFINEKLFF. The chain is built from TRBV6-2 or TRBV6-3 and TRBJ1-4; D is ambiguous. Germline loops: CDR1 MNHEY, CDR2 SVGEGT. The V gene lost 1 base and the J gene lost 4 bases, with 4 bases spanning the gap. CDR3 length equals 13 residues.

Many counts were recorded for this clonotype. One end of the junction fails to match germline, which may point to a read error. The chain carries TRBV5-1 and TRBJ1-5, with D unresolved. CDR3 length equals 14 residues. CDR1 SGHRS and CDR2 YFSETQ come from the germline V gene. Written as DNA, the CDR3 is TGTGCCAGCAGTCCCGCGGGCGGCAATCAGCCCCAGCATTTT. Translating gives CASSPAGGNQPQHF.

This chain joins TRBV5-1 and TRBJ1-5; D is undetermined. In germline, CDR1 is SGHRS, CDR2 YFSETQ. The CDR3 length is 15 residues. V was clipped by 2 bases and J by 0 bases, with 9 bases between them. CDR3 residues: CASSLNGDSNQPQHF. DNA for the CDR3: TGCGCCAGCAGCTTAAACGGGGATAGCAATCAGCCCCAGCATTTT.

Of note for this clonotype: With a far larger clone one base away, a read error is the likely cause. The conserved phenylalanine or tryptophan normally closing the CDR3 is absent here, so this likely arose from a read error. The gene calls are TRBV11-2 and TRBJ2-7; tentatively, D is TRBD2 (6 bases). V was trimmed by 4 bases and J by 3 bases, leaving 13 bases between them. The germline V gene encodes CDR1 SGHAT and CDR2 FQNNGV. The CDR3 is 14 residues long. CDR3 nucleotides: TGTGCCAGCAGCTCGGGGGACGCCCGCTACGAGCAGTACCTC. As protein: CASSSGDARYEQYL.

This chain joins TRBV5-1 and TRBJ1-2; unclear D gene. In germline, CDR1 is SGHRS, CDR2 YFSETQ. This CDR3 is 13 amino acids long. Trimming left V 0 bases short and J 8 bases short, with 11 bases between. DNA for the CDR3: TGCGCCAGCAGCTTGGCCGAGGGAGGAGGCTACACCTTC. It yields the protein CASSLAEGGGYTF.

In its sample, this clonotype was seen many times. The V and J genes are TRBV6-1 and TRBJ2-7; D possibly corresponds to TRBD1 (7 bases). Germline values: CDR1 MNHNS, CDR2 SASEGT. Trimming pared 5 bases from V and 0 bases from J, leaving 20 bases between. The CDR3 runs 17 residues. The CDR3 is CASSLLPGQGGSYEQYF. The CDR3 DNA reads TGTGCCAGCAGTCTTCTCCCAGGGCAGGGGGGCTCCTACGAGCAGTACTTC.

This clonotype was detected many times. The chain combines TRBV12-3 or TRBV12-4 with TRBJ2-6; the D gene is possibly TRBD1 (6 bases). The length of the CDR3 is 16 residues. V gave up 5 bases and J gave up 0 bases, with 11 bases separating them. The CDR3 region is CASSLGHLSGANVLTF. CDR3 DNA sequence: TGTGCCAGCAGTCTGGGACATCTCTCTGGGGCCAACGTCCTGACTTTC.

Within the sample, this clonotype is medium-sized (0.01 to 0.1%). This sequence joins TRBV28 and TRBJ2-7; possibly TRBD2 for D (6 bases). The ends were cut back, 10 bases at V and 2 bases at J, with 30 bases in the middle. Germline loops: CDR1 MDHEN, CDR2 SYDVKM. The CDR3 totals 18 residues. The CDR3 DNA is TGTGCCACCGGATCGGGTTTAGCGGTAATGATAGGGACCTACGAGCAGTACTTC. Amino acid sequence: CATGSGLAVMIGTYEQYF.

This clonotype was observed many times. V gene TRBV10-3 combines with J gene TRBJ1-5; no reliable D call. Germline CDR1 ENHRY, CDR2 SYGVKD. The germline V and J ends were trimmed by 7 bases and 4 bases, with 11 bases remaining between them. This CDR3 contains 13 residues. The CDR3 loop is CAITGKENQPQHF. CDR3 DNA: TGTGCCATCACGGGGAAGGAGAATCAGCCCCAGCATTTT.

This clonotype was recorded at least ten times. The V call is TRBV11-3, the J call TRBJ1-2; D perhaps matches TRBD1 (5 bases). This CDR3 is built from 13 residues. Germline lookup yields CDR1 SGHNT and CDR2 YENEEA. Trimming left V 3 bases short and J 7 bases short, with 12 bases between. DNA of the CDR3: TGTGCCAGCAGCTTCCTCAGGGTTGGTGGCTACACCTTC. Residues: CASSFLRVGGYTF.

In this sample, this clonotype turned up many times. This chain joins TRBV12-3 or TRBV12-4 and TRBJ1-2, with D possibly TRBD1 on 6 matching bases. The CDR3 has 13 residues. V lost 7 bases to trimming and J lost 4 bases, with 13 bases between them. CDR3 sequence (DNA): TGTGCCAGCACCGACAGGCTCGGCTATGGCTACACCTTC. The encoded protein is CASTDRLGYGYTF.

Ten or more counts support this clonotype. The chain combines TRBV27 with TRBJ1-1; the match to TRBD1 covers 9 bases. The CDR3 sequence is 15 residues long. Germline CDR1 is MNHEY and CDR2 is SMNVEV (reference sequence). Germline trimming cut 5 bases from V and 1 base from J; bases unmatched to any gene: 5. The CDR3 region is CASSNPGQGNTEAFF. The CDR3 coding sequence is TGTGCCAGCAGTAACCCGGGACAGGGGAACACTGAAGCTTTCTTT.

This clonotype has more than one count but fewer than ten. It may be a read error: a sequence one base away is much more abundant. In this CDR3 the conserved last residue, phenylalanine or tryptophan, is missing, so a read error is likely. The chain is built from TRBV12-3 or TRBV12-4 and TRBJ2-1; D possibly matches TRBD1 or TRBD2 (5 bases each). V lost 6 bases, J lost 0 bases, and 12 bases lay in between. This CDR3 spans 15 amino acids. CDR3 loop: CASSPGAGSYNEQFL. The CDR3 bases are TGTGCCAGCAGCCCCGGGGCAGGCTCCTACAATGAGCAGTTCCTC.

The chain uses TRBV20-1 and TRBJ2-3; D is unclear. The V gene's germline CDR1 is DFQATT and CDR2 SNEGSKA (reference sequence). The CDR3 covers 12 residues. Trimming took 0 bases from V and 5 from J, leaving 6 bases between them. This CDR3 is CSARDFGDTQYF. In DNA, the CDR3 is TGCAGTGCTAGAGATTTCGGAGATACGCAGTATTTT.

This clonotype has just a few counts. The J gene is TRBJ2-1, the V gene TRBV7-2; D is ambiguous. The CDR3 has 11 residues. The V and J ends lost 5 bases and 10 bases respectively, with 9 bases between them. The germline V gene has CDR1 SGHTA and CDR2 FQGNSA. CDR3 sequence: CASSQSDEQFF. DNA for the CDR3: TGTGCCAGCAGCCAGAGCGACGAGCAGTTCTTC.

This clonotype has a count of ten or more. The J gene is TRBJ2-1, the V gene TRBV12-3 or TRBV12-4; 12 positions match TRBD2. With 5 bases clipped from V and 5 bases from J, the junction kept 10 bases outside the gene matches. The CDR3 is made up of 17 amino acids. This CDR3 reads CASSPPSSGGADNEQFF. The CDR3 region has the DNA TGTGCCAGCAGTCCCCCCTCTAGCGGGGGGGCCGACAATGAGCAGTTCTTC.

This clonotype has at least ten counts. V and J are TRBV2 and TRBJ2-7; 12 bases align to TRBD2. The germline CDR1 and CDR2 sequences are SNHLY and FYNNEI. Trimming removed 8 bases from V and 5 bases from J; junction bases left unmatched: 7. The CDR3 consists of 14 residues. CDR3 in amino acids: CASLWTSGINEQYF. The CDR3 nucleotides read TGTGCCAGCTTATGGACTAGCGGGATAAACGAGCAGTACTTC.

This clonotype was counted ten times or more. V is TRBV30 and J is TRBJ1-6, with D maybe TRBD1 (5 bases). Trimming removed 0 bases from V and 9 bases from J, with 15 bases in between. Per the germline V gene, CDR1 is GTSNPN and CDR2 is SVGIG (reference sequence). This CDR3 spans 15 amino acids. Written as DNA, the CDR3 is TGTGCCTGGAGTGTAACGGGACCCTCTTTTTCACCCCTCCACTTT. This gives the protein CAWSVTGPSFSPLHF.